Sequencing of this TCR beta chain was carried out in a study of neurological immune-mediated disorders. From germline, CDR1 is DFQATT and CDR2 SNEGSKA (reference sequence). The CDR3 loop spans 14 amino acids. Trimming pared 6 bases from V and 5 bases from J, leaving 17 bases between. PBMCs stored at -80 C, 2 million in total, were the source of the unsorted libraries. The table lists this clonotype with many counts. The cDNA was produced through 5'RACE with 10-nucleotide random UMIs. TCRdb processed the 5' RACE reads anew with MiXCR; each CDR3 protein has one entry. The sample holds 65,000 to 90,000 distinct CDR3 sequences; 9% to 12% are singletons and the top ten take 1.8%.

The chain uses TRBV20-1 and TRBJ2-1, with D possibly TRBD2 on 6 matching bases. Material for sequencing was PBMCs. This sequence originates from a man aged 40-49 years in good health. DNA for the CDR3: TGCAGTGCAACCCTCGGGGGAAGGGACAATGAGCAGTTCTTC. It translates to CSATLGGRDNEQFF.